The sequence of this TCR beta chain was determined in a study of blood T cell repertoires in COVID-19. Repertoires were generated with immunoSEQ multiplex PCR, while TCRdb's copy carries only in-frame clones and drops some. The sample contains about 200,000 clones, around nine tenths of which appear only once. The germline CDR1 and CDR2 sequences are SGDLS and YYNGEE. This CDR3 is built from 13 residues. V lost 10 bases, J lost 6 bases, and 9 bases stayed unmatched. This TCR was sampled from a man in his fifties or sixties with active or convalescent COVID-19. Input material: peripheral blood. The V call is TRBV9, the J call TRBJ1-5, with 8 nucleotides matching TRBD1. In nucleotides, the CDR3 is TGTGCCTCGTCAGGGGGCTGGGGTCAGCCCCAGCATTTT. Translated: CASSGGWGQPQHF.